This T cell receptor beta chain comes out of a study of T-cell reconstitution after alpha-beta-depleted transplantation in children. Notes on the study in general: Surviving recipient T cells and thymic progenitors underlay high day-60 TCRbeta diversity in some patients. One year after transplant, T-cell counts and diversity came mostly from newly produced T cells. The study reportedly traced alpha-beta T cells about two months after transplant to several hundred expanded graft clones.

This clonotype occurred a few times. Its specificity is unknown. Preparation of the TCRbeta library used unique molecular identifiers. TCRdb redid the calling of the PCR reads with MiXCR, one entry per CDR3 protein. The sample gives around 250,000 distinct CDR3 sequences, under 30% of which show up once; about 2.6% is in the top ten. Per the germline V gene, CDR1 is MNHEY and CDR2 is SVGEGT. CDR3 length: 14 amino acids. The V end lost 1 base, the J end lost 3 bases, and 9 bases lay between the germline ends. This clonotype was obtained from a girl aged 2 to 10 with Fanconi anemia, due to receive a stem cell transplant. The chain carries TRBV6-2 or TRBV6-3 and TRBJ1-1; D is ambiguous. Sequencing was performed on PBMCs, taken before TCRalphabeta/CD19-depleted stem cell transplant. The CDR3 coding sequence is TGTGCCAGCAGTTACTATCCCTCGGACACTGAAGCTTTCTTT. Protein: CASSYYPSDTEAFF.